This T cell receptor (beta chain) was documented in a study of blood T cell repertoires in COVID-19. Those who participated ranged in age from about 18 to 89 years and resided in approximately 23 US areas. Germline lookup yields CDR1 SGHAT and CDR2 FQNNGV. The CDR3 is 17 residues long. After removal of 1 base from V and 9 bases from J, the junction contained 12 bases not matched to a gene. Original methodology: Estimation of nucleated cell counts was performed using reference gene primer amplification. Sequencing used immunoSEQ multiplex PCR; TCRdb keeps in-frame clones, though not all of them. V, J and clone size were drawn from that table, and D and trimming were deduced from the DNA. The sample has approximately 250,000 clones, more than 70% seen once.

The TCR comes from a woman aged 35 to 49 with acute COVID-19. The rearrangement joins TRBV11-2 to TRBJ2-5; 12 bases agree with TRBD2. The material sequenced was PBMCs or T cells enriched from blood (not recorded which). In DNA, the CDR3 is TGTGCCAGCAGCTTAGTTAAACGACTAGCGGGAGTTGGGGCCCAGTACTTC. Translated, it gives CASSLVKRLAGVGAQYF.